This passage covers 27 T cell receptor beta chains from one sample sequenced in a study of brain T cells in children with intractable seizures (dated by TCRdb to the early 2020s). The time point label on this specimen signifies: blood from clinic visit 5 months post-surgery; TSC patient then seizure free. Libraries were built with the immunoSEQ multiplex PCR assay. The immuneACCESS repertoire file appears here via TCRdb, limited to in-frame rearrangements. These files lack a portion of the clones; in checked studies, under half of the deficit traces to unresolved V genes, and the cause of the others is not known. In this sample the table shows hundreds of thousands of clones, about 93% of which occur a single time. 5.5% to 6% of the sample belongs to the ten largest clones. Material: peripheral blood, obtained roughly 5 months after surgery. These receptors were collected from a boy under three years old with tuberous sclerosis and intractable seizures.

The chain combines TRBV7-6 with TRBJ2-3, with D possibly matching TRBD2 (5 bases). The germline CDR1 and CDR2 sequences are SGHVS and FNYEAQ. The length of the CDR3 is 17 residues. V was cut by 1 base and J by 4 bases, with 18 bases left in between. This CDR3 is CASSLGSPGGVPDTQYF. For the CDR3, the DNA is TGTGCCAGCAGCTTAGGGAGCCCAGGAGGAGTACCAGATACGCAGTATTTT.

This sequence joins TRBV4-2 and TRBJ1-2; the match to TRBD1 covers 9 bases. The CDR3 consists of 15 residues. Germline V gene data show CDR1 as LGHNA and CDR2 as YNFKEQ. V lost 1 base to trimming and J lost 4 bases; unmatched junction nucleotides: 4. This CDR3 is CASSQGWTGVYGYTF. The CDR3 bases are TGTGCCAGCAGCCAAGGATGGACAGGGGTCTATGGCTACACCTTC.

The chain employs TRBV4-1 and TRBJ2-2, with D possibly TRBD2 on 6 matching bases. Germline CDR1 reads MGHRA; CDR2 reads YSYEKL. V lost 4 bases and J 5 bases, leaving 14 bases between the germline ends. The CDR3 sequence is 15 residues long. The CDR3 DNA is TGCGCCAGCAGCCCTATTGGAGGGAGGACCGGGGAGCTGTTTTTT. This translates into CASSPIGGRTGELFF.

The rearrangement joins TRBV11-3 to TRBJ2-7; D unclear. V lost 2 bases, J lost 1 base, and 12 bases lay in between. This CDR3 spans 15 amino acids. CDR1 and CDR2 from the germline V gene are SGHNT and YENEEA. CDR3 sequence reads: CASSLWVSSSYEQYF. DNA for the CDR3: TGTGCCAGCAGCTTATGGGTATCATCGTCCTACGAGCAGTACTTC. Based on the CDR3 plus reference TRBV11-3 and TRBJ2-7, the full variable domain is EAGVVQSPRYKIIEKKQPVAFWCNPISGHNTLYWYLQNLGQGPELLIRYENEEAVDDSQLPKDRFSAERLKGVDSTLKIQPAELGDSAVYLCASSLWVSSSYEQYFGPGTRLTVT.

This clone was seen only once. The chain employs TRBV7-8 and TRBJ1-3; D may be TRBD1 (5 bases). Trimming left V 6 bases short and J 4 bases short, with 16 bases between. Germline values: CDR1 SGHVS, CDR2 FQNEAQ. There are 15 residues in the CDR3. The CDR3 bases are TGTGCCAGCAGAAATAGGGACGGATCCGGAAACACCATATATTTT. Its protein is CASRNRDGSGNTIYF.

The CDR3 DNA reads TGTGCCAGCAGTGACGACCGGGACACCTACGCCAAAAACATTCAGTACTTC. Protein: CASSDDRDTYAKNIQYF. The V gene is TRBV7-9, the J gene TRBJ2-4, with a tentative D call TRBD1 (6 bases). The CDR3 length is 17 residues. Germline CDR1 and CDR2: SEHNR and FQNEAQ (reference sequence). V shed 6 bases and J shed 1 base, with 19 bases lying between them.

The rearrangement joins TRBV11-2 to TRBJ1-1; D not resolved. V was clipped by 1 base and J by 0 bases, with 9 bases between them. The V gene's germline CDR1 is SGHAT and CDR2 FQNNGV. This CDR3 is 15 amino acids long. CDR3 DNA: TGTGCCAGCAGCTTAGGTACTCTCCTGAACACTGAAGCTTTCTTT. As protein: CASSLGTLLNTEAFF.

The V gene is TRBV3-1 (or the pseudogene TRBV3-2), the J gene TRBJ2-6; the D is unclear. CDR1 LGHDT and CDR2 YNNKEL come from the germline V gene (reference sequence). Trimming cost V 0 bases and J 0 bases, with 6 bases left between them. This CDR3 has 16 residues. DNA for the CDR3: TGTGCCAGCAGCCAAGATTTAGTCTCTGGGGCCAACGTCCTGACTTTC. This sequence encodes CASSQDLVSGANVLTF.

This clone occurred once. V gene TRBV7-6 combines with J gene TRBJ1-1; D gene ambiguous. The CDR3 loop spans 13 amino acids. CDR1 is SGHVS and CDR2 is FNYEAQ in the germline V gene. Deletions cut 5 bases from V and 4 bases from J, with 11 bases between. The CDR3 DNA is TGTGCCAGCAGCAGCGCGGGAGGCACTGAAGCTTTCTTT. Translating gives CASSSAGGTEAFF.

Turning to this clone: The same CDR3 can be traced to other DNA sequences in this sample. The chain uses TRBV30 and TRBJ2-2; unclear D gene. The CDR3 loop spans 12 amino acids. Germline CDR1 is GTSNPN and CDR2 is SVGIG (reference sequence). Trimming pared 1 base from V and 4 bases from J, leaving 4 bases between. The CDR3 reads CAWSGGTGELFF. CDR3 bases: TGTGCCTGGAGTGGGGGCACCGGGGAGCTGTTTTTT.

V and J are TRBV5-1 and TRBJ2-2; 9 nucleotides line up with TRBD2. CDR1 is SGHRS and CDR2 is YFSETQ in the germline V gene. With 2 bases clipped from V and 6 bases from J, the junction kept 8 bases outside the gene matches. This CDR3 contains 16 residues. The CDR3 DNA sequence: TGCGCCAGCAGCTTTTCAGCGGGGGGCCAGGCCGGGGAGCTGTTTTTT. It encodes CASSFSAGGQAGELFF.

The chain combines TRBV19 with TRBJ2-1; 8 bases are a match to TRBD2. J gave up 9 bases and V 9 bases, and 13 bases lay outside the gene matches. This CDR3 has 14 residues. Germline V CDR1 and CDR2: LNHDA, SQIVND (reference sequence). The CDR3 region is CASGGELGTSEQFF. The CDR3 coding sequence is TGTGCCAGCGGGGGGGAATTGGGTACAAGTGAGCAGTTCTTC.

CDR3 in amino acids: CASSWTQGMNTEAFF. CDR3 nucleotides: TGTGCCAGCAGCTGGACCCAGGGGATGAACACTGAAGCTTTCTTT. This chain uses TRBV5-8 with TRBJ1-1; weak D call: TRBD1 (6 bases). V lost 3 bases to trimming and J lost 0 bases, with 12 bases between them. The CDR3 contains 15 residues. Germline V gives CDR1 SGHTS, CDR2 YDEGEE.

The chain recombines TRBV7-9 with TRBJ2-7; the D gene is possibly TRBD2 (6 bases). V was shortened by 5 bases and J by 5 bases, with 13 bases between the two germline ends. CDR3 size: 13 residues. Germline CDR1 is SEHNR and CDR2 is FQNEAQ (reference sequence). In DNA, the CDR3 is TGTGCCAGCAGCCGGGAGCCACCCCACGAGCAGTACTTC. This encodes CASSREPPHEQYF. The full variable domain, with the rest looked up from reference TRBV7-9 and TRBJ2-7, is DTGVSQNPRHKITKRGQNVTFRCDPISEHNRLYWYRQTLGQGPEFLTYFQNEAQLEKSRLLSDRFSAERPKGSFSTLEIQRTEQGDSAMYLCASSREPPHEQYFGPGTRLTVT.

V gene TRBV5-1 combines with J gene TRBJ1-2; 7 nucleotides align to TRBD1. CDR3 size: 16 residues. With 5 bases clipped from V and 0 bases from J, the junction kept 10 bases outside the gene matches. Per the germline V gene, CDR1 is SGHRS and CDR2 is YFSETQ. The CDR3 loop reads CASRSTRTGANYGYTF. CDR3 nucleotide sequence: TGCGCCAGCAGGTCAACCCGAACAGGGGCTAACTATGGCTACACCTTC.

The chain joins TRBV4-1 to TRBJ2-1; 9 bases are shared with TRBD2. V lost 1 base and J lost 1; bases outside the gene matches: 2. The CDR3 length is 16 residues. Germline loops: CDR1 MGHRA, CDR2 YSYEKL. CDR3 sequence (DNA): TGCGCCAGCAGCCAAGGACTAGCGGTTTCCTACAATGAGCAGTTCTTC. It is translated as CASSQGLAVSYNEQFF.

The chain employs TRBV27 and TRBJ2-7; D unresolved. Trimming stripped 7 bases from V and 4 bases from J, with 14 bases between. Germline V gene data show CDR1 as MNHEY and CDR2 as SMNVEV (reference sequence). This CDR3 contains 13 residues. CDR3: CASTRLLLYEQYF. DNA of the CDR3: TGTGCCAGCACCCGTTTGCTCCTTTACGAGCAGTACTTC.

The chain couples TRBV3-1 (or the pseudogene TRBV3-2) to TRBJ2-3, with 8 bases that match TRBD2. Germline CDR1 LGHDT, CDR2 YNNKEL (reference sequence). With V trimmed by 3 bases and J by 4 bases, 9 bases remained unmatched. The CDR3 is 16 amino acids. The CDR3 loop reads CASSHGTGGGPDTQYF. CDR3 DNA: TGTGCCAGCAGCCATGGGACTGGCGGGGGGCCAGATACGCAGTATTTT.

The genes are TRBV18 and TRBJ1-3; D is ambiguous. Germline assignment: CDR1 KGHSH and CDR2 LQKENI. V dropped 0 bases and J dropped 2 bases, with 14 bases sitting between them. CDR3 length: 17 residues. This CDR3 is CASSPPEGRLPGNTIYF. CDR3 nucleotide sequence: TGTGCCAGCTCACCACCGGAGGGAAGGCTCCCTGGAAACACCATATATTTT.

This clone was seen once. V and J are TRBV7-3 and TRBJ2-1; 11 nucleotides align to TRBD1. Germline V CDR1 and CDR2: SGHTA, FQGTGA. J was trimmed by 8 bases and V by 5 bases; bases with no gene match: 8. CDR3 length: 15 residues. The DNA for the CDR3 is TGTGCCAGCAGCATAGTGGGACAGGGGGACTATGAGCAGTTCTTC. It codes for CASSIVGQGDYEQFF.

The rearrangement links TRBV2 to TRBJ2-1; 9 bases agree with TRBD2. The J segment lost 6 bases and the V segment lost 2 bases, leaving 5 bases of the junction unmatched. The V gene's germline CDR1 is SNHLY and CDR2 FYNNEI. This CDR3 comprises 15 residues. Written as DNA, the CDR3 is TGTGCCAGCAGTGAAACAGCGGGGGGAGGCAATGAGCAGTTCTTC. It translates to CASSETAGGGNEQFF.

This chain connects TRBV5-1 to TRBJ2-7; D unresolved. The CDR3 contains 12 residues. V was trimmed by 4 bases and J by 2 bases, leaving 7 bases between them. The V gene's germline CDR1 is SGHRS and CDR2 YFSETQ. The CDR3 loop is CASSPGTYEQYF. The DNA of the CDR3 is TGCGCCAGCAGCCCCGGAACCTACGAGCAGTACTTC.

This sequence joins TRBV4-1 and TRBJ1-4; no clear D. Trimming took off 0 bases at V and 6 bases at J, with 11 bases between the two ends. Germline-derived CDR1 and CDR2 are MGHRA and YSYEKL. CDR3 size: 15 residues. CDR3 nucleotide sequence: TGCGCCAGCAGCCAAGATCGAGCGGAATATGAAAAACTGTTTTTT. Translating gives CASSQDRAEYEKLFF.

The chain links TRBV5-1 to TRBJ2-7; 8 bases fit TRBD2. V trimming: 6 bases; J trimming: 3 bases; junction bases outside the gene matches: 8. This CDR3 is built from 14 residues. Germline V gene data show CDR1 as SGHRS and CDR2 as YFSETQ. The CDR3 region is CASKTREGHYEQYF. CDR3 DNA: TGCGCCAGCAAGACACGGGAGGGCCACTACGAGCAGTACTTC.

The V call is TRBV19, the J call TRBJ2-1; weak D call: TRBD1 (6 bases). This CDR3 is 14 amino acids long. V lost 7 bases and J lost 0, with 10 bases in between. The germline gives CDR1 LNHDA, CDR2 SQIVND (reference sequence). CDR3 amino acids: CASKGRGSYNEQFF. CDR3 DNA: TGTGCCAGTAAGGGCAGGGGCTCCTACAATGAGCAGTTCTTC.

A remark on this clone: Other nucleotide sequences from this sample produce the same CDR3. The chain is built from TRBV24-1 and TRBJ2-1, with D perhaps being TRBD1 or TRBD2 (5 bases each). CDR1 and CDR2 from the germline V gene are KGHDR and SFDVKD. The CDR3 is 16 residues long. V lost 0 bases, J lost 0 bases, and 8 bases lay in between. CDR3 residues: CATSDLAGSSYNEQFF. CDR3 sequence (DNA): TGTGCCACCAGTGATTTGGCAGGGAGCTCCTACAATGAGCAGTTCTTC.

The genes are TRBV9 and TRBJ2-1; 11 nucleotides match TRBD2. The germline gives CDR1 SGDLS, CDR2 YYNGEE. The CDR3 runs to 15 residues. J was trimmed by 4 bases and V by 4 bases; bases with no gene match: 4. The CDR3 loop reads CASSPGTSGYNEQFF. The CDR3 DNA is TGTGCCAGCAGCCCCGGGACTAGCGGTTACAATGAGCAGTTCTTC.